The 2 T cell receptor beta chains below were found in one sample sequenced in a study of blood T cell repertoires in COVID-19. Some clones are missing from TCRdb's copy, which holds only in-frame ones; the method was immunoSEQ multiplex PCR. The sample lists approximately 330,000 clones, about nine tenths seen once, with 7.5% to 10% in the top ten. Sequencing was done on a sample of peripheral blood. Every receptor here comes from a man aged 30 to 39 with COVID-19, enrolled during active disease.

The CDR3 sequence: CASSLGTGGPEKLFF. The CDR3 bases are TGTGCCAGCAGCTTAGGGACAGGGGGCCCTGAAAAACTGTTTTTT. The V and J genes are TRBV7-2 and TRBJ1-4; TRBD1 matches at 11 bases. The ends lost 1 base at V and 7 bases at J; junction bases unmatched: 2. The CDR3 runs to 15 residues. Germline-derived CDR1 and CDR2 are SGHTA and FQGNSA.

The rearrangement joins TRBV28 to TRBJ2-5; 7 nucleotides match TRBD2. In germline, CDR1 is MDHEN, CDR2 SYDVKM. Germline trimming cut 7 bases from V and 5 bases from J; bases unmatched to any gene: 7. This CDR3 comprises 13 residues. The CDR3 nucleotides are TGTGCCAGCATTGCCGGGGGAGGGGAGACCCAGTACTTC. Amino acids: CASIAGGGETQYF. The full variable domain, its missing parts supplied by reference TRBV28 and TRBJ2-5, is DVKVTQSSRYLVKRTGEKVFLECVQDMDHENMFWYRQDPGLGLRLIYFSYDVKMKEKGDIPEGYSVSREKKERFSLILESASTNQTSMYLCASIAGGGETQYFGPGTRLLVL.